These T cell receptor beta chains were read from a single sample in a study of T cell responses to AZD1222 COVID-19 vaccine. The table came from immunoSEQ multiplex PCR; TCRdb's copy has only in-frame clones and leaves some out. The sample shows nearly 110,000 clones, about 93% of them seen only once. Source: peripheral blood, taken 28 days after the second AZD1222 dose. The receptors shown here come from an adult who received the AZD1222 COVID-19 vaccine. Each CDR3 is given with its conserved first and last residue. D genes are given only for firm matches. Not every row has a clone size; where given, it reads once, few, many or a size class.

CDR3 protein: CASSIDLRSNQPQHF
CDR3 DNA: TGTGCCAGTAGTATAGACCTCAGGAGCAATCAGCCCCAGCATTTT
V gene: TRBV19
D gene: NA
J gene: TRBJ1-5
clone size: NA

CDR3 protein: CASSLFSGTANSPLHF
CDR3 DNA: TGTGCCAGTAGTCTTTTCTCCGGGACAGCAAATTCACCCCTCCACTTT
V gene: TRBV19
D gene: TRBD1
J gene: TRBJ1-6
clone size: NA

CDR3 protein: CASSIKPWSVEEKLFF
CDR3 DNA: TGTGCCAGTAGTATCAAACCTTGGAGTGTTGAGGAAAAACTGTTTTTT
V gene: TRBV19
D gene: NA
J gene: TRBJ1-4
clone size: once

CDR3 protein: CASSLSLAGATREQFF
CDR3 DNA: TGTGCCAGCAGCTTAAGCCTAGCGGGGGCCACCAGGGAGCAGTTCTTC
V gene: TRBV7-2
D gene: TRBD2
J gene: TRBJ2-1
clone size: few

CDR3 protein: CATSPGTGGTSGSYNEQFF
CDR3 DNA: TGTGCCACCAGCCCCGGGACAGGGGGAACTAGCGGATCCTACAATGAGCAGTTCTTC
V gene: TRBV24-1
D gene: TRBD1
J gene: TRBJ2-1
clone size: NA

CDR3 protein: CASSSRQGNQPQHF
CDR3 DNA: TGTGCCAGCAGCTCACGACAGGGCAATCAGCCCCAGCATTTT
V gene: TRBV13
D gene: NA
J gene: TRBJ1-5
clone size: NA

CDR3 protein: CASSLTGSPEKLFF
CDR3 DNA: TGTGCCAGCTCACTGACAGGGTCGCCCGAAAAACTGTTTTTT
V gene: TRBV18
D gene: TRBD1
J gene: TRBJ1-4
clone size: NA

CDR3 protein: CASSPPTGRSYEQYF
CDR3 DNA: TGTGCCAGCTCACCACCGACGGGCCGCTCCTACGAGCAGTACTTC
V gene: TRBV18
D gene: NA
J gene: TRBJ2-7
clone size: once

CDR3 protein: CASSQSSGRGTGELFF
CDR3 DNA: TGTGCCAGCAGCCAATCCTCCGGTAGGGGCACCGGGGAGCTGTTTTTT
V gene: TRBV4-2
D gene: NA
J gene: TRBJ2-2
clone size: NA

CDR3 protein: CASRPAGRNQPQHF
CDR3 DNA: TGTGCCAGCAGGCCGGCAGGGAGGAATCAGCCCCAGCATTTT
V gene: TRBV2
D gene: NA
J gene: TRBJ1-5
clone size: NA

CDR3 protein: CARSGTGTYEQYF
CDR3 DNA: TGTGCCCGGAGCGGGACAGGGACCTACGAGCAGTACTTC
V gene: TRBV30
D gene: TRBD1
J gene: TRBJ2-7
clone size: NA

CDR3 protein: CASSLRTGKNYGYTF
CDR3 DNA: TGCGCCAGCAGCTTGAGGACAGGGAAAAACTATGGCTACACCTTC
V gene: TRBV5-1
D gene: TRBD1
J gene: TRBJ1-2
clone size: NA

CDR3 protein: CASSLEEETQYF
CDR3 DNA: TGTGCCAGCAGCTTAGAAGAAGAGACCCAGTACTTC
V gene: TRBV13
D gene: NA
J gene: TRBJ2-5
clone size: medium-sized

CDR3 protein: CASSPQGAGDYGYTF
CDR3 DNA: TGTGCCAGCAGTCCACAGGGGGCTGGTGACTATGGCTACACCTTC
V gene: TRBV2
D gene: TRBD1
J gene: TRBJ1-2
clone size: NA

CDR3 protein: CASSQDRGRTGELFF
CDR3 DNA: TGCGCCAGCAGCCAAGACAGGGGACGAACCGGGGAGCTGTTTTTT
V gene: TRBV4-3
D gene: NA
J gene: TRBJ2-2
clone size: NA

CDR3 protein: CASSHLELTGAGNQPQHF
CDR3 DNA: TGTGCCAGCTCCCACCTTGAGCTGACAGGGGCAGGCAATCAGCCCCAGCATTTT
V gene: TRBV18
D gene: TRBD1
J gene: TRBJ1-5
clone size: NA

CDR3 protein: CASSLADYPPPDTQYF
CDR3 DNA: TGTGCCAGCAGCTTAGCTGATTACCCCCCGCCAGATACGCAGTATTTT
V gene: TRBV7-8
D gene: NA
J gene: TRBJ2-3
clone size: NA

CDR3 protein: CASSYPRLAEVQETQYF
CDR3 DNA: TGTGCCAGCAGTTATCCTCGTCTAGCGGAGGTTCAAGAGACCCAGTACTTC
V gene: TRBV6-2/TRBV6-3
D gene: TRBD2
J gene: TRBJ2-5
clone size: NA

CDR3 protein: CASSLKRVSAHEGPNYGYTF
CDR3 DNA: TGTGCCAGCAGCCTTAAGCGGGTATCGGCCCACGAAGGACCTAACTATGGCTACACCTTC
V gene: TRBV21-1
D gene: NA
J gene: TRBJ1-2
clone size: NA

CDR3 protein: CASSYSGYGNQPQHF
CDR3 DNA: TGTGCCAGCAGTTATTCAGGGTACGGCAATCAGCCCCAGCATTTT
V gene: TRBV27
D gene: NA
J gene: TRBJ1-5
clone size: NA

CDR3 protein: CASSSQGAVGTEAFF
CDR3 DNA: TGTGCCAGCAGCTCACAGGGGGCGGTGGGCACTGAAGCTTTCTTT
V gene: TRBV3-1/TRBV3-2
D gene: TRBD1
J gene: TRBJ1-1
clone size: NA

CDR3 protein: CASSQANRGGNSPLHF
CDR3 DNA: TGTGCCAGCAGCCAAGCAAACAGGGGGGGTAATTCACCCCTCCACTTT
V gene: TRBV3-1/TRBV3-2
D gene: TRBD1
J gene: TRBJ1-6
clone size: few

CDR3 protein: CASSPGQGSYEQYF
CDR3 DNA: TGTGCCAGCTCCCCGGGACAGGGGTCCTACGAGCAGTACTTC
V gene: TRBV18
D gene: TRBD1
J gene: TRBJ2-7
clone size: NA

CDR3 protein: CASSLEARRDSGNTIYF
CDR3 DNA: TGTGCCAGCAGCTTGGAGGCCAGAAGGGACTCTGGAAACACCATATATTTT
V gene: TRBV5-5
D gene: NA
J gene: TRBJ1-3
clone size: NA

CDR3 protein: CASSLDGLAGGPGANVLTF
CDR3 DNA: TGCGCCAGCAGCTTGGACGGACTAGCGGGGGGGCCTGGGGCCAACGTCCTGACTTTC
V gene: TRBV5-1
D gene: TRBD2
J gene: TRBJ2-6
clone size: NA

CDR3 protein: CASSPGQNTGELFF
CDR3 DNA: TGTGCCAGCTCACCGGGACAGAACACCGGGGAGCTGTTTTTT
V gene: TRBV18
D gene: NA
J gene: TRBJ2-2
clone size: NA

CDR3 protein: CASICLGPPLIEQFF
CDR3 DNA: TGTGCCAGTATTTGCTTGGGACCACCCCTGATTGAGCAGTTCTTC
V gene: TRBV19
D gene: NA
J gene: TRBJ2-1
clone size: NA

CDR3 protein: CASSLEQGADGYTF
CDR3 DNA: TGCGCCAGCAGCTTGGAACAGGGAGCCGATGGCTACACCTTC
V gene: TRBV5-1
D gene: NA
J gene: TRBJ1-2
clone size: NA

CDR3 protein: CASSLGGGGLNEKLFF
CDR3 DNA: TGTGCCAGCAGCTTAGGGGGCGGCGGTCTGAATGAAAAACTGTTTTTT
V gene: TRBV7-9
D gene: NA
J gene: TRBJ1-4
clone size: NA

CDR3 protein: CASSLPATNEKLFF
CDR3 DNA: TGTGCCAGCAGTCTCCCAGCAACTAATGAAAAACTGTTTTTT
V gene: TRBV7-9
D gene: NA
J gene: TRBJ1-4
clone size: NA

CDR3 protein: CASSLDWGQSYEQYF
CDR3 DNA: TGTGCCAGCAGCTTAGACTGGGGACAGAGCTACGAGCAGTACTTC
V gene: TRBV11-2
D gene: TRBD1
J gene: TRBJ2-7
clone size: NA

CDR3 protein: CASSEVISGGTDTQYF
CDR3 DNA: TGTGCCAGCAGTGAAGTCATAAGCGGAGGCACAGATACGCAGTATTTT
V gene: TRBV6-1
D gene: NA
J gene: TRBJ2-3
clone size: NA

CDR3 protein: CASSYAGINQPQHF
CDR3 DNA: TGTGCCAGCAGTTACGCAGGGATCAATCAGCCCCAGCATTTT
V gene: TRBV6-2/TRBV6-3
D gene: NA
J gene: TRBJ1-5
clone size: NA

CDR3 protein: CAIPGIAREGYTF
CDR3 DNA: TGTGCCATCCCCGGAATTGCCCGTGAGGGCTACACCTTC
V gene: TRBV2
D gene: NA
J gene: TRBJ1-2
clone size: NA

CDR3 protein: CASSGDSYNSPLHF
CDR3 DNA: TGTGCCAGCAGTGGCGACTCCTATAATTCACCCCTCCACTTT
V gene: TRBV2
D gene: NA
J gene: TRBJ1-6
clone size: NA

CDR3 protein: CASSETGTTNSPLHF
CDR3 DNA: TGTGCCAGCAGCGAAACCGGGACTACAAATTCACCCCTCCACTTT
V gene: TRBV9
D gene: NA
J gene: TRBJ1-6
clone size: NA

CDR3 protein: CASSYTGGVNQPQHF
CDR3 DNA: TGTGCCAGCTCATATACAGGGGGCGTTAATCAGCCCCAGCATTTT
V gene: TRBV18
D gene: TRBD1
J gene: TRBJ1-5
clone size: NA

CDR3 protein: CASSVGTRGTGELFF
CDR3 DNA: TGTGCCAGTAGCGTCGGGACTCGCGGCACCGGGGAGCTGTTTTTT
V gene: TRBV19
D gene: NA
J gene: TRBJ2-2
clone size: NA

CDR3 protein: CASSPPGVNEQYF
CDR3 DNA: TGTGCCAGCTCACCCCCTGGAGTTAACGAGCAGTACTTC
V gene: TRBV18
D gene: NA
J gene: TRBJ2-7
clone size: NA

CDR3 protein: CASSVTSGTAYNEQFF
CDR3 DNA: TGTGCCAGTAGTGTTACCTCCGGGACAGCATACAATGAGCAGTTCTTC
V gene: TRBV19
D gene: TRBD1
J gene: TRBJ2-1
clone size: NA

CDR3 protein: CSDLQGSSGTDTQYF
CDR3 DNA: TGCAGCGACCTACAGGGTAGCTCTGGCACAGATACGCAGTATTTT
V gene: TRBV29-1
D gene: NA
J gene: TRBJ2-3
clone size: NA

CDR3 protein: CASRSGRGPFFGYGYTF
CDR3 DNA: TGTGCCAGCAGATCTGGTCGAGGCCCGTTTTTCGGCTATGGCTACACCTTC
V gene: TRBV7-9
D gene: NA
J gene: TRBJ1-2
clone size: NA

CDR3 protein: CAIGLAGTGELFF
CDR3 DNA: TGTGCCATCGGACTAGCGGGAACCGGGGAGCTGTTTTTT
V gene: TRBV7-2
D gene: TRBD2
J gene: TRBJ2-2
clone size: NA

CDR3 protein: CASRKTGGNNSPLHF
CDR3 DNA: TGTGCCAGCAGAAAGACAGGGGGAAATAATTCACCCCTCCACTTT
V gene: TRBV6-4
D gene: TRBD1
J gene: TRBJ1-6
clone size: NA

CDR3 protein: CASSHGTSGATDTQYF
CDR3 DNA: TGTGCCAGCAGCCATGGGACTAGCGGGGCCACAGATACGCAGTATTTT
V gene: TRBV4-2
D gene: TRBD2
J gene: TRBJ2-3
clone size: NA

CDR3 protein: CASSPRTSGSKYNEQFF
CDR3 DNA: TGTGCCAGCAGCCCGAGGACTAGCGGGAGTAAATACAATGAGCAGTTCTTC
V gene: TRBV7-2
D gene: TRBD2
J gene: TRBJ2-1
clone size: NA

CDR3 protein: CASSEGGDPEAFF
CDR3 DNA: TGCGCCAGCAGTGAAGGGGGCGACCCAGAAGCTTTCTTT
V gene: TRBV10-1
D gene: TRBD1
J gene: TRBJ1-1
clone size: NA

CDR3 protein: CASSQERDNEQFF
CDR3 DNA: TGTGCCAGCAGCCAAGAGAGGGACAATGAGCAGTTCTTC
V gene: TRBV3-1/TRBV3-2
D gene: NA
J gene: TRBJ2-1
clone size: NA

CDR3 protein: CASSPRVSNTEAFF
CDR3 DNA: TGTGCCAGCAGCCCCAGGGTTTCGAACACTGAAGCTTTCTTT
V gene: TRBV3-1/TRBV3-2
D gene: NA
J gene: TRBJ1-1
clone size: once

CDR3 protein: CASSTGSSEQYF
CDR3 DNA: TGTGCCAGCTCAACAGGGTCGTCCGAGCAGTACTTC
V gene: TRBV18
D gene: NA
J gene: TRBJ2-7
clone size: NA

CDR3 protein: CASSPGQGQGQPQHF
CDR3 DNA: TGTGCCAGCTCACCAGGCCAGGGCCAAGGTCAGCCCCAGCATTTT
V gene: TRBV18
D gene: NA
J gene: TRBJ1-5
clone size: NA